Each of the 30 T cell receptor beta chains below was sequenced from the same sample in a study of HIV-infected patients and healthy controls. Whole blood was used without fractionation, so all unsorted peripheral T cells were included. Alpha and beta constant-region primers primed reverse transcription of approximately 460 ng RNA. Each of the alpha and beta chains got its own library through chain-specific third strand synthesis with indices. TCRdb used MiXCR to reprocess the 5' RACE reads, holding one entry per CDR3 protein. The sample carries over 15,000 distinct CDR3 sequences, about 5% recorded once. Sequences were obtained from blood. Receptors were obtained from an adult in good health.

This clonotype showed up just a few times. The rearrangement links TRBV5-1 to TRBJ2-3; D gene ambiguous. Trimming shortened V by 5 bases and J by 2 bases, and 18 bases separated the two germline ends. The germline V gene has CDR1 SGHRS and CDR2 YFSETQ. This CDR3 is built from 16 residues. In nucleotides, the CDR3 is TGCGCCAGCAGTACCTACGGCCCCTACTTCACAGATACGCAGTATTTT. Translated, it gives CASSTYGPYFTDTQYF.

The chain links TRBV29-1 to TRBJ2-7; D remains ambiguous. CDR1 is SQVTM and CDR2 is ANQGSEA in the germline V gene. The germline V and J ends were trimmed by 7 bases and 4 bases, with 17 bases remaining between them. This CDR3 region has 13 residues. The CDR3 loop reads CSAGLGLGYEQYF. In nucleotides, the CDR3 is TGCAGCGCCGGGCTAGGGCTTGGGTACGAGCAGTACTTC.

At least ten counts were recorded for this clonotype. The V gene is TRBV9, the J gene TRBJ1-4; possible D gene TRBD1, 6 bases. V was shortened by 2 bases and J by 4 bases, with 15 bases between the two germline ends. Germline values: CDR1 SGDLS, CDR2 YYNGEE. CDR3 size: 16 residues. CDR3 sequence: CASSVSGARSNEKLFF. In DNA form, the CDR3 reads TGTGCCAGCAGCGTTTCGGGGGCGCGTAGTAATGAAAAACTGTTTTTT.

This clonotype appeared many times. V is TRBV5-1 and J is TRBJ2-3, with TRBD2 identical over 10 bases. CDR1 is SGHRS and CDR2 is YFSETQ in the germline V gene. The CDR3 runs 16 residues. V lost 3 bases, J lost 3 bases, and 7 bases stayed unmatched. The CDR3 reads CASSSSAGGLTDTQYF. As DNA, the CDR3 is TGCGCCAGCAGCTCCTCAGCGGGGGGGCTGACAGATACGCAGTATTTT.

This clonotype is medium-sized by share. The chain has TRBV6-1 and TRBJ1-1, with D maybe TRBD1 (6 bases). V shed 5 bases and J shed 0 bases, with 13 bases lying between them. This CDR3 contains 15 residues. Germline-derived CDR1 and CDR2 are MNHNS and SASEGT. CDR3 sequence (DNA): TGTGCCAGCAGTCCGACACAGGGACTGAACACTGAAGCTTTCTTT. Amino acid sequence: CASSPTQGLNTEAFF.

This clonotype was counted many times. V usage is TRBV12-3 or TRBV12-4 and J usage is TRBJ1-1; 8 bases are shared with TRBD1. The CDR3 loop spans 17 amino acids. V gave up 2 bases and J gave up 7 bases; unmatched junction bases: 15. The CDR3 protein is CASSLLRTGIPIIEAFF. CDR3 DNA: TGTGCCAGCAGTTTATTACGGACAGGGATACCTATAATTGAAGCTTTCTTT.

This clonotype was picked up many times. The chain recombines TRBV7-2 with TRBJ2-6; D could derive from TRBD1 or TRBD2 (5 bases each). The CDR3 is 16 residues long. Germline V gives CDR1 SGHTA, CDR2 FQGNSA. Trimming removed 3 bases from V and 1 base from J, with 10 bases in between. DNA for the CDR3: TGTGCCAGCAGCTTCAAGGGGACGTCTGGGGCCAACGTCCTGACTTTC. Its translation is CASSFKGTSGANVLTF.

By its share, this clonotype is medium-sized. The gene calls are TRBV20-1 and TRBJ2-5, with D possibly TRBD1 on 5 matching bases. V was shortened by 0 bases and J by 2 bases, with 13 bases between the two germline ends. The CDR3 contains 15 residues. Per germline, CDR1 DFQATT and CDR2 SNEGSKA (reference sequence). The CDR3 nucleotides read TGCAGTGCTAGAGATTTGTGGGGCGTTCAAGAGACCCAGTACTTC. Its protein is CSARDLWGVQETQYF.

This chain links TRBV12-3 or TRBV12-4 with TRBJ1-1; D is unclear. Deletions cut 3 bases from V and 6 bases from J, with 14 bases between. The CDR3 loop spans 14 amino acids. The CDR3 sequence: CASSFVEGSPEAFF. CDR3 DNA sequence: TGTGCCAGCAGTTTTGTCGAGGGAAGCCCTGAAGCTTTCTTT.

The chain uses TRBV18 and TRBJ1-6, with D possibly being TRBD1 (5 bases). Deletions cut 0 bases from V and 9 bases from J, with 15 bases between. The CDR3 spans 16 residues. From germline, CDR1 is KGHSH and CDR2 LQKENI. Here the CDR3 reads CASSPPMAGLSSPLHF. CDR3 DNA: TGTGCCAGCTCACCACCGATGGCAGGGCTCAGTTCACCCCTCCACTTT.

Many counts were recorded for this clonotype. The CDR3 DNA follows: TGTGCCAGTAGTATAGACCTGCCGCGGGGGGCCATCACAGATACGCAGTATTTT. This sequence encodes CASSIDLPRGAITDTQYF. The V and J genes are TRBV19 and TRBJ2-3; 8 nucleotides agree with TRBD2. This CDR3 spans 18 amino acids. Germline CDR1 LNHDA, CDR2 SQIVND (reference sequence). V lost 0 bases and J lost 2; bases outside the gene matches: 10.

This clonotype came up a few times. The V call is TRBV6-2 or TRBV6-3, the J call TRBJ2-3, with no clear D. CDR1 and CDR2 (germline): MNHEY, SVGEGT. This CDR3 contains 12 residues. The V and J ends lost 7 bases and 4 bases respectively, with 9 bases between them. CDR3 residues: CASMRRSDTQYF. The DNA for the CDR3 is TGTGCCAGCATGCGAAGGTCAGATACGCAGTATTTT.

This clonotype came up many times. The chain combines TRBV7-2 with TRBJ1-1, with 7 bases fitting TRBD1. V dropped 1 base and J dropped 5; count of bases not matched to a gene: 10. The CDR3 is 16 amino acids. The germline gives CDR1 SGHTA, CDR2 FQGNSA. CDR3 in amino acids: CASSLGAGKGQTEAFF. For the CDR3, the DNA is TGTGCCAGCAGCTTAGGGGCCGGTAAGGGACAGACTGAAGCTTTCTTT.

This clonotype rates as medium-sized (0.01 to 0.1%). The rearrangement joins TRBV5-1 to TRBJ1-2; D is undetermined. Trimming cost V 1 base and J 4 bases, with 11 bases left between them. The germline V gene encodes CDR1 SGHRS and CDR2 YFSETQ. The CDR3 is 14 residues long. The CDR3 DNA follows: TGCGCCAGCAGCTTGCCCGGACGGTCCTATGGCTACACCTTC. Residues: CASSLPGRSYGYTF.

There are many counts of this clonotype. The CDR3 region has the DNA TGTGCCAGCAGCTTACAAGGGGGTACAGATACGCAGTATTTT. Protein: CASSLQGGTDTQYF. The J gene is TRBJ2-3, the V gene TRBV7-3; perhaps TRBD1 as D (6 bases). V was cut by 2 bases and J by 3 bases, with 9 bases left in between. Germline V CDR1 and CDR2: SGHTA, FQGTGA. There are 14 residues in the CDR3.

In its sample, this clonotype was seen many times. This chain joins TRBV2 and TRBJ2-5; the D is unclear. Germline CDR1 SNHLY, CDR2 FYNNEI. CDR3 length: 14 amino acids. The V and J ends lost 2 bases and 2 bases respectively, with 9 bases between them. Here the CDR3 DNA reads TGTGCCAGCAGTGAACAACAGTTTCAAGAGACCCAGTACTTC. Translated, it gives CASSEQQFQETQYF.

This clonotype is judged medium-sized. CDR3 sequence: CASSGQSRIYGYTF. CDR3 DNA sequence: TGTGCCAGCAGTGGACAGTCAAGAATCTATGGCTACACCTTC. This chain links TRBV2 with TRBJ1-2, with D tentatively TRBD1 (5 bases). V was pared by 4 bases and J by 4 bases, with 13 bases between. Looked up from germline, CDR1 is SNHLY and CDR2 is FYNNEI. The CDR3 contains 14 residues.

This clonotype was picked up a small number of times. One end of the junction varies from germline; a read error may be responsible. The chain has TRBV27 and TRBJ1-4; D might be TRBD1 (6 bases). CDR3 length: 10 residues. The V gene's germline CDR1 is MNHEY and CDR2 SMNVEV (reference sequence). The CDR3 bases are TGCGGGGAGGGGGATGAAAAACTGTTTTTT. Its protein is CGEGDEKLFF.

This clonotype showed up many times. This chain joins TRBV29-1 and TRBJ1-3; D remains unclear. V was shortened by 4 bases and J by 0 bases, with 16 bases between the two germline ends. The length of the CDR3 is 16 residues. Germline V lookup: CDR1 SQVTM, CDR2 ANQGSEA. The chain's CDR3 is CSVVFHQSSSGNTIYF. CDR3 coding DNA: TGCAGCGTTGTTTTTCATCAGTCCAGCTCTGGAAACACCATATATTTT.

This clonotype was seen ten or more times. V is TRBV20-1 and J is TRBJ2-7; D is unresolved. This CDR3 has 13 amino acids. Germline V CDR1 and CDR2: DFQATT, SNEGSKA (reference sequence). V dropped 1 base and J dropped 4 bases, with 11 bases sitting between them. CDR3 protein: CSARGLVEYEQYF. The CDR3 bases are TGCAGTGCTAGAGGGCTAGTTGAGTACGAGCAGTACTTC.

This clonotype is medium-sized. The rearrangement uses TRBV7-9 and TRBJ2-7; D is uncertain. The germline gives CDR1 SEHNR, CDR2 FQNEAQ (reference sequence). The V end was cut by 5 bases, the J end by 1 base, with 9 bases between. This CDR3 contains 13 residues. CDR3 nucleotide sequence: TGTGCCAGCAGCCCGACTGCTTCCTACGAGCAGTACTTC. Its translation: CASSPTASYEQYF.

In its sample, this clonotype was seen many times. The chain carries TRBV20-1 and TRBJ1-1; no firm D call. Germline V lookup: CDR1 DFQATT, CDR2 SNEGSKA (reference sequence). V was trimmed by 0 bases and J by 4 bases, leaving 15 bases between them. The CDR3 loop spans 15 amino acids. The CDR3 coding sequence is TGCAGTGCTAGAGAGACCGACGTTCTGGTCACTGAAGCTTTCTTT. Translation: CSARETDVLVTEAFF.

This clonotype was recorded at least ten times. The V and J genes are TRBV3-1 and TRBJ2-3; 9 nucleotides match TRBD1. In germline, CDR1 is LGHDT, CDR2 YNNKEL (reference sequence). With V trimmed by 4 bases and J by 1 base, 3 bases remained unmatched. There are 15 residues in the CDR3. CDR3 loop: CASSRRTGGTDTQYF. The CDR3 DNA follows: TGTGCCAGCAGCCGCCGGACAGGGGGCACAGATACGCAGTATTTT.

This clonotype was recorded many times. As DNA, the CDR3 is TGCAGCGGGGTACCGGGCCGTGGTTTACAAGAGACCCAGTACTTC. It translates to CSGVPGRGLQETQYF. The chain has TRBV29-1 and TRBJ2-5; no clear D. This CDR3 comprises 15 residues. Trimming pared 7 bases from V and 2 bases from J, leaving 20 bases between. CDR1 SQVTM and CDR2 ANQGSEA come from the germline V gene.

This clonotype is medium-sized (0.01 to 0.1%) by share. This chain joins TRBV13 and TRBJ2-7, with D tentatively TRBD1 (5 bases). The CDR3 contains 14 residues. The germline V and J ends were trimmed by 5 bases and 2 bases, with 13 bases remaining between them. In germline, CDR1 is PRHDT, CDR2 FYEKMQ (reference sequence). The CDR3 nucleotides are TGTGCCAGCAGCGGGGCTCTGACAGCCTACGAGCAGTACTTC. Protein product: CASSGALTAYEQYF.

This clonotype occurred many times. V and J are TRBV9 and TRBJ2-5, with D possibly being TRBD1 (6 bases). This CDR3 comprises 14 residues. Per germline, CDR1 SGDLS and CDR2 YYNGEE. Trimming took 4 bases from V and 2 from J, leaving 12 bases between them. The CDR3 coding sequence is TGTGCCAGCAGCTCGACAGGCAGACAAGAGACCCAGTACTTC. The encoded protein is CASSSTGRQETQYF.

This clonotype is termed medium-sized. This chain uses TRBV5-6 with TRBJ2-3; 7 bases are shared with TRBD2. J gave up 2 bases and V 1 base, and 7 bases lay outside the gene matches. The CDR3 contains 16 residues. The germline gives CDR1 SGHDT, CDR2 YYEEEE. The CDR3: CASSLWTSQLTDTQYF. The CDR3 nucleotides are TGTGCCAGCAGCTTGTGGACTAGTCAACTCACAGATACGCAGTATTTT. Supplemented by reference TRBV5-6 and TRBJ2-3, the full variable domain reads DAGVTQSPTHLIKTRGQQVTLRCSPKSGHDTVSWYQQALGQGPQFIFQYYEEEERQRGNFPDRFSGHQFPNYSSELNVNALLLGDSALYLCASSLWTSQLTDTQYFGPGTRLTVL.

This clonotype showed up many times. This chain links TRBV19 with TRBJ1-1; D unclear. With 3 bases removed from V and 1 base from J, the gap between germline ends came to 6 bases. The CDR3 is 13 residues long. From germline, CDR1 is LNHDA and CDR2 SQIVND (reference sequence). CDR3 coding DNA: TGTGCCAGTAGTATTCAGAGGAACACTGAAGCTTTCTTT. This codes for CASSIQRNTEAFF.

This clonotype was found many times. This rearrangement joins TRBV5-1 to TRBJ1-1; the D gene is possibly TRBD1 (5 bases). Germline V gene lookup returns CDR1 SGHRS and CDR2 YFSETQ. V lost 3 bases and J lost 1, with 10 bases in between. This CDR3 contains 14 residues. CDR3 in amino acids: CASSWGRQNTEAFF. The DNA for the CDR3 is TGCGCCAGCAGCTGGGGACGGCAGAACACTGAAGCTTTCTTT.

This clonotype has ten or more counts. The chain is built from TRBV20-1 and TRBJ2-7; 7 bases align to TRBD1. Unmatched junction bases numbered 3, after V lost 7 bases and J lost 3 bases. The CDR3 is made up of 11 amino acids. The germline CDR1 and CDR2 sequences are DFQATT and SNEGSKA (reference sequence). CDR3 in amino acids: CSGGQVYEQYF. The DNA for the CDR3 is TGCAGTGGAGGACAGGTCTACGAGCAGTACTTC.